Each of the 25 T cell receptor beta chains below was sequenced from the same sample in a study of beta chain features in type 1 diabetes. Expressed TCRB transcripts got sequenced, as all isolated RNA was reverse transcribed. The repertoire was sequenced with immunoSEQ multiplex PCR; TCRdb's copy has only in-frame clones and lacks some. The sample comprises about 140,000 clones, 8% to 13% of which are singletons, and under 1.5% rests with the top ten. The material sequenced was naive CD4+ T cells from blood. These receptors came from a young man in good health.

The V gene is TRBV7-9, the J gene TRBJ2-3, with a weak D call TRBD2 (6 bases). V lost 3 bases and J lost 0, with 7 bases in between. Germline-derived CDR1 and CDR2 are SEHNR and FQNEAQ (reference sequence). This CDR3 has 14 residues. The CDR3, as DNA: TGTGCCAGCAGCTTGGAGGGAAGCACAGATACGCAGTATTTT. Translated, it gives CASSLEGSTDTQYF.

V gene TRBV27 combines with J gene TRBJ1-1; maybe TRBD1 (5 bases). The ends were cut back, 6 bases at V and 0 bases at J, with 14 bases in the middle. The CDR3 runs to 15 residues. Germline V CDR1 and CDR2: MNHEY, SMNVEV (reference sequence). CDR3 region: CASRGADTLNTEAFF. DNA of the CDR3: TGTGCCAGCAGAGGGGCGGACACCCTGAACACTGAAGCTTTCTTT.

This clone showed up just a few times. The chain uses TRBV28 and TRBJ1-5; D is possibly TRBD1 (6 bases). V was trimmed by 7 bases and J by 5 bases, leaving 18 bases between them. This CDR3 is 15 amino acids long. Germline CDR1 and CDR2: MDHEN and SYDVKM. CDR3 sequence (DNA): TGTGCCAGCACCACTTCCGCAGGGGTATATCAGCCCCAGCATTTT. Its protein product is CASTTSAGVYQPQHF.

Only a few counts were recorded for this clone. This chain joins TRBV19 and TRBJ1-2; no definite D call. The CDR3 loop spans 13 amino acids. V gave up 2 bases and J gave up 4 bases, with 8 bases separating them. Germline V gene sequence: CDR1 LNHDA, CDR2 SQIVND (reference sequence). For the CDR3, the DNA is TGTGCCAGTAGTATATCCCCCGGCTATGGCTACACCTTC. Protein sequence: CASSISPGYGYTF.

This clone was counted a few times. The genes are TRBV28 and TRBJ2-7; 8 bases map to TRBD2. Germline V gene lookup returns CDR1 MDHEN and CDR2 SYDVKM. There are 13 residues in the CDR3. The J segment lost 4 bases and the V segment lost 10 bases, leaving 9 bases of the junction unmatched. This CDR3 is CATATGGGYEQYF. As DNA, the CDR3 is TGTGCCACCGCGACCGGCGGGGGGTACGAGCAGTACTTC.

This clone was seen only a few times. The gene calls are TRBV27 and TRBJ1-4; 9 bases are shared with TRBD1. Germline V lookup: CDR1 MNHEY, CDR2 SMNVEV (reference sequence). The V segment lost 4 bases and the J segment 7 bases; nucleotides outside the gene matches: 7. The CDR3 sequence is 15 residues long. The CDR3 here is CASSSLGQGSEKLFF. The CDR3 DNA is TGTGCCAGCAGTTCCCTGGGACAGGGAAGTGAAAAACTGTTTTTT.

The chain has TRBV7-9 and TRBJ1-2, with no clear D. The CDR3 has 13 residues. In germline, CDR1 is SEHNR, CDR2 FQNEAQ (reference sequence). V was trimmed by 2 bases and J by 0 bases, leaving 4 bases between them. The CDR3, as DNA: TGTGCCAGCAGCTTACGGTCTAACTATGGCTACACCTTC. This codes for CASSLRSNYGYTF.

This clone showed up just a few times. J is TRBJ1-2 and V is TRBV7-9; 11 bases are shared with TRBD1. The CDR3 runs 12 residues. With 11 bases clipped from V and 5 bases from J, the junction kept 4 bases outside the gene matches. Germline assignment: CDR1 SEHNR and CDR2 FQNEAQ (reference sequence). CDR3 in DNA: TGTGCCGGCGGACAGGGGGCTTATGGCTACACCTTC. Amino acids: CAGGQGAYGYTF.

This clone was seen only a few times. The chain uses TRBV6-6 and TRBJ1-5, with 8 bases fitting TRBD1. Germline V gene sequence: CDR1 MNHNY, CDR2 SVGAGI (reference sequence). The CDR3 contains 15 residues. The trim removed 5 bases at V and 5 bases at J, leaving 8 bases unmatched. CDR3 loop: CASSPTGAWDQPQHF. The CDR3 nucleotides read TGTGCCAGCAGTCCGACAGGGGCCTGGGATCAGCCCCAGCATTTT.

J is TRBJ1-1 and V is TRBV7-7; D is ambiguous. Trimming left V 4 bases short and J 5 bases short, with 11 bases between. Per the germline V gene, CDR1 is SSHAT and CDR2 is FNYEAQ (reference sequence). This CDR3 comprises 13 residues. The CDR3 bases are TGTGCCAGCAGCTGGACTACGGAGACTGAAGCTTTCTTT. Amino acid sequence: CASSWTTETEAFF.

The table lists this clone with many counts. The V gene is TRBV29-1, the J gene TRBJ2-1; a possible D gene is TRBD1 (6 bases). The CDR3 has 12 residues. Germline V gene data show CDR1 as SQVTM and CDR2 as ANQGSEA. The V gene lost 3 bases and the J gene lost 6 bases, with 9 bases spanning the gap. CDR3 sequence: CSVDARGNEQFF. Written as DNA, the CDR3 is TGCAGCGTTGATGCCAGGGGCAATGAGCAGTTCTTC.

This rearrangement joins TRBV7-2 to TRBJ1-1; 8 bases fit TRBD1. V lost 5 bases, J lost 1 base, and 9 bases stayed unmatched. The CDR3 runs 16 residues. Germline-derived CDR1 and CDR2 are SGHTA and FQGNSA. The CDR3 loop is CASSLVTGTGNTEAFF. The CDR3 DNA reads TGTGCCAGCAGCCTCGTCACCGGGACAGGGAACACTGAAGCTTTCTTT.

CDR3 protein: CASSSGGPQPQHF. DNA for the CDR3: TGTGCCAGTAGTTCGGGGGGCCCTCAGCCCCAGCATTTT. The gene calls are TRBV19 and TRBJ1-5, with D tentatively TRBD1 (6 bases). The germline V and J ends were trimmed by 5 bases and 6 bases, with 11 bases remaining between them. The CDR3 spans 13 residues. Germline V gene sequence: CDR1 LNHDA, CDR2 SQIVND (reference sequence).

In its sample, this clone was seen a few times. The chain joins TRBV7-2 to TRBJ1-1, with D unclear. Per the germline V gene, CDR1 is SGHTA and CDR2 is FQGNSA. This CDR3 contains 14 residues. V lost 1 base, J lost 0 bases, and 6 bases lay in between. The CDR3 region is CASSLGRVNTEAFF. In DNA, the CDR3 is TGTGCCAGCAGCTTAGGAAGAGTGAACACTGAAGCTTTCTTT.

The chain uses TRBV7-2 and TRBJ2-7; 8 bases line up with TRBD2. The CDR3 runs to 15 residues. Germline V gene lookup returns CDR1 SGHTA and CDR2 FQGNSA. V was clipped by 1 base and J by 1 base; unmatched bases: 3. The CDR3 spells CASSLDGGGSYEQYF. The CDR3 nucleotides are TGTGCCAGCAGCTTAGACGGCGGGGGGTCCTACGAGCAGTACTTC. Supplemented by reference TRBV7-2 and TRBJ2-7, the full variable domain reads GAGVSQSPSNKVTEKGKDVELRCDPISGHTALYWYRQSLGQGLEFLIYFQGNSAPDKSGLPSDRFSAERTGGSVSTLTIQRTQQEDSAVYLCASSLDGGGSYEQYFGPGTRLTVT.

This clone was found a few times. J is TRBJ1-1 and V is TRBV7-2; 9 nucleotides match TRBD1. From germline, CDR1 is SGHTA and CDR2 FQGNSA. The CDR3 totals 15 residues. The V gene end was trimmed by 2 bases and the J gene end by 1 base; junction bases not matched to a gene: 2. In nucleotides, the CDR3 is TGTGCCAGCAGCTTAAGACAGGGGGAGAACACTGAAGCTTTCTTT. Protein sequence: CASSLRQGENTEAFF. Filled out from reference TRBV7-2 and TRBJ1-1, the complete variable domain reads GAGVSQSPSNKVTEKGKDVELRCDPISGHTALYWYRQSLGQGLEFLIYFQGNSAPDKSGLPSDRFSAERTGGSVSTLTIQRTQQEDSAVYLCASSLRQGENTEAFFGQGTRLTVV.

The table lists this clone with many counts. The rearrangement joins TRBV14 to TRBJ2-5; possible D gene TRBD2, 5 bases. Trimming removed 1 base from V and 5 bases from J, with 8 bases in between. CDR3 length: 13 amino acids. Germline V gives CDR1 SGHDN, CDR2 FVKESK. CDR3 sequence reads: CASSQAGSETQYF. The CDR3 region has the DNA TGTGCCAGCAGCCAAGCGGGGTCGGAGACCCAGTACTTC.

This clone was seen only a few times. Written as DNA, the CDR3 is TGTGCCATCAGTGATGGGACAGCGGGAAACACCATATATTTT. It specifies CAISDGTAGNTIYF. This chain uses TRBV10-3 with TRBJ1-3; 7 bases are shared with TRBD1. The germline gives CDR1 ENHRY, CDR2 SYGVKD. This CDR3 has 14 residues. Trimming cost V 3 bases and J 4 bases; bases outside gene matches: 3.

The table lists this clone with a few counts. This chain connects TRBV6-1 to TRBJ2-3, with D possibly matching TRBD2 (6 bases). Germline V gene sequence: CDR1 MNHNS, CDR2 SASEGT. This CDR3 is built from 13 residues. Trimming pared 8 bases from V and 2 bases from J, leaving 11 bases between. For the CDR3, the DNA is TGTGCCAGCGTCCGGGAGTTCACAGATACGCAGTATTTT. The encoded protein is CASVREFTDTQYF.

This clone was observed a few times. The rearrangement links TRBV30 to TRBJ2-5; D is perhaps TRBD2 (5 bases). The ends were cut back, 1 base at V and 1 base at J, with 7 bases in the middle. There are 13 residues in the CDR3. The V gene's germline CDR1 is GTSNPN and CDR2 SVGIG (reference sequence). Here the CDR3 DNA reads TGTGCCTGGAGTGGAGGGATCCAAGAGACCCAGTACTTC. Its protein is CAWSGGIQETQYF.

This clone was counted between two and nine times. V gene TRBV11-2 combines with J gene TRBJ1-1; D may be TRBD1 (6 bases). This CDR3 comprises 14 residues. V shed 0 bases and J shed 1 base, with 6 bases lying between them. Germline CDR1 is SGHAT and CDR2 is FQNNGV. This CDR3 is CASSLEGQNTEAFF. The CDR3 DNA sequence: TGTGCCAGCAGCTTAGAGGGACAGAACACTGAAGCTTTCTTT.

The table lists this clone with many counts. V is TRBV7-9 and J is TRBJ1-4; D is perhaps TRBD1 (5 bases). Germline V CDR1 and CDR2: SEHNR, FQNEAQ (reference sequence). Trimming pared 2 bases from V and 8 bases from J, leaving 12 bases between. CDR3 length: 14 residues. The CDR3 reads CASSLPGRTEKLFF. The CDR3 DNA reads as TGTGCCAGCAGCTTACCCGGTCGGACAGAAAAACTGTTTTTT.

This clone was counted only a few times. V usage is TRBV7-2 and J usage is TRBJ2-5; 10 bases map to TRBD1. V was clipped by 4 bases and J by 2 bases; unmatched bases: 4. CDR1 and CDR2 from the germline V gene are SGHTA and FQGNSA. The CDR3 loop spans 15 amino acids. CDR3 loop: CASSSWDRGQETQYF. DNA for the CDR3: TGTGCCAGCAGCTCCTGGGACAGGGGACAAGAGACCCAGTACTTC.

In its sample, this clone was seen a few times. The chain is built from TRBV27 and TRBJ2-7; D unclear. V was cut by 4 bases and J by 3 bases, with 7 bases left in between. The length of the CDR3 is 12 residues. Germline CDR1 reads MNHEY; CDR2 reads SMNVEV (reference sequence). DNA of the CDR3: TGTGCCAGCAGTTCTGGTAGCTACGAGCAGTACTTC. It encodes CASSSGSYEQYF.

Written as DNA, the CDR3 is TGTGCCAGCAGTTTCTCATATCGAAAAGAGCTTTCACCCCTCCACTTT. It encodes CASSFSYRKELSPLHF. V is TRBV27 and J is TRBJ1-6; D is undetermined. Per the germline V gene, CDR1 is MNHEY and CDR2 is SMNVEV (reference sequence). This CDR3 has 16 residues. V lost 3 bases, J lost 9 bases, and 18 bases lay in between.